This TCR beta chain was captured in a study of patients and donors after allogeneic stem cell transplantation. CDR3 length equals 14 residues. The ends were cut back, 6 bases at V and 6 bases at J, with 17 bases in the middle. MiXCR, run by TCRdb on the RT-PCR reads, gives a single entry per CDR3 protein. The sample contains over 400,000 distinct CDR3 sequences, approximately 16% of which appear only once. The receptor was derived from a human donor who was either an allogeneic HSCT recipient or a stem cell or donor lymphocyte infusion donor (not recorded which). It is not recorded whose cells these are; they may come from a transplant donor. This sequence joins TRBV12-3 or TRBV12-4 and TRBJ2-5; a possible D gene is TRBD1 (5 bases). The sequencing input was blood, either unsorted or a sorted T cell fraction (not recorded which). The CDR3 region has the DNA TGTGCCAGCAGCCCCCTCCAGGGTTCGCAGACCCAGTACTTC. Translation: CASSPLQGSQTQYF.